Presented here are 21 T cell receptor beta chains from one specimen sequenced in a study of blood T cell repertoires in COVID-19. Assay used: immunoSEQ multiplex PCR; TCRdb lists only in-frame clones, some missing. The table records approximately 200,000 clones, 75% to 85% of them present only once. The sequenced sample was PBMCs or T cells enriched from blood (not recorded which). The receptor set was obtained from a man aged 40-55 years who had recovered from COVID-19.

The chain joins TRBV7-8 to TRBJ2-7, with 9 bases lining up with TRBD2. The CDR3 is 13 residues long. Unmatched junction bases numbered 4, after V lost 4 bases and J lost 6 bases. CDR1 and CDR2 (germline): SGHVS, FQNEAQ. The CDR3 sequence: CASSSRAGGEQYF. The CDR3 nucleotides are TGTGCCAGCAGCTCAAGAGCGGGAGGCGAGCAGTACTTC.

This clone was detected once. The V call is TRBV18, the J call TRBJ1-1; D might be TRBD1 (6 bases). Trimming took 4 bases from V and 0 from J, leaving 9 bases between them. This CDR3 has 14 amino acids. Germline loops: CDR1 KGHSH, CDR2 LQKENI. The CDR3 DNA is TGTGCCAGCTCACTCAAGGGGGTGAACACTGAAGCTTTCTTT. Translating gives CASSLKGVNTEAFF.

This clone was seen a handful of times. This chain connects TRBV7-2 to TRBJ1-5, with D maybe TRBD1 (5 bases). Germline loops: CDR1 SGHTA, CDR2 FQGNSA. Trimming stripped 3 bases from V and 0 bases from J, with 6 bases between. There are 14 residues in the CDR3. The CDR3 nucleotides read TGTGCCAGCAGCTTGGGGCATAGCAATCAGCCCCAGCATTTT. Translated, it gives CASSLGHSNQPQHF.

The table lists this clone with a few counts. The chain employs TRBV30 and TRBJ1-2; D call uncertain. The CDR3 has 13 amino acids. V was pared by 0 bases and J by 8 bases, with 13 bases between. In germline, CDR1 is GTSNPN, CDR2 SVGIG (reference sequence). CDR3 loop: CAWSVAGSSGYTF. The CDR3 bases are TGTGCCTGGAGTGTAGCGGGGTCGAGCGGCTACACCTTC.

This clone has at least ten counts. The chain links TRBV10-3 to TRBJ1-6; 7 bases agree with TRBD1. The CDR3 contains 17 residues. CDR1 and CDR2 (germline): ENHRY, SYGVKD. J lost 7 bases, V lost 7 bases, and 16 bases had no gene match. The CDR3 here is CAITENLDRSRNSPLHF. In DNA form, the CDR3 reads TGTGCCATCACCGAGAACTTGGACAGGTCGCGGAATTCACCCCTCCACTTT.

This chain connects TRBV5-1 to TRBJ2-7, with unresolved D. V was cut by 0 bases and J by 6 bases, with 10 bases left in between. The CDR3 totals 13 residues. The germline gives CDR1 SGHRS, CDR2 YFSETQ. The CDR3 protein is CASSLERWSEQYF. The DNA for the CDR3 is TGCGCCAGCAGCTTGGAGAGGTGGAGCGAGCAGTACTTC.

The rearrangement links TRBV24-1 to TRBJ2-2; 8 bases align to TRBD1. Trimming at V came to 4 bases and at J to 4 bases, leaving 7 bases not matched to a gene. CDR3 size: 16 residues. CDR1 and CDR2 (germline): KGHDR, SFDVKD. The CDR3 sequence is CATSDPRGPGTGELFF. The CDR3, as DNA: TGTGCCACCAGTGACCCCAGGGGGCCGGGCACCGGGGAGCTGTTTTTT.

The chain carries TRBV13 and TRBJ2-1, with TRBD1 matching 8 bases. CDR1 PRHDT and CDR2 FYEKMQ come from the germline V gene (reference sequence). Trimming at V came to 4 bases and at J to 9 bases, leaving 14 bases not matched to a gene. The CDR3 covers 16 residues. In DNA, the CDR3 is TGTGCCAGCAGCTCAGTGGGACAGGTTAATTGGTTTGAGCAGTTCTTC. Residues: CASSSVGQVNWFEQFF.

The chain recombines TRBV5-4 with TRBJ2-3, with D possibly being TRBD2 (6 bases). This CDR3 has 13 residues. V gave up 7 bases and J gave up 3 bases, with 12 bases separating them. The germline CDR1 and CDR2 sequences are SGHNT and YYREEE (reference sequence). The CDR3 sequence is CASARGSTDTQYF. The CDR3 DNA sequence: TGTGCCAGCGCCCGGGGGTCGACAGATACGCAGTATTTT.

This chain links TRBV18 with TRBJ2-5; D possibly corresponds to TRBD2 (6 bases). The CDR3 loop spans 14 amino acids. V lost 2 bases, J lost 8 bases, and 15 bases lay in between. Germline lookup yields CDR1 KGHSH and CDR2 LQKENI. DNA for the CDR3: TGTGCCAGCTCACCAGAAGGGCAGGGAGGCACCCAGTACTTC. This codes for CASSPEGQGGTQYF.

The chain uses TRBV12-3 or TRBV12-4 and TRBJ1-2; unclear D gene. V dropped 4 bases and J dropped 1 base, with 4 bases sitting between them. This CDR3 is built from 12 residues. The CDR3 DNA follows: TGTGCCAGCAGTTCCATTAACTATGGCTACACCTTC. This gives the protein CASSSINYGYTF.

This sequence joins TRBV30 and TRBJ2-1; unclear D gene. The germline V gene encodes CDR1 GTSNPN and CDR2 SVGIG (reference sequence). The CDR3 runs 14 residues. Trimming removed 1 base from V and 5 bases from J, with 12 bases in between. The CDR3 DNA reads TGTGCCTGGAGTGCCTCAGTGACACACAATGAGCAGTTCTTC. As protein: CAWSASVTHNEQFF.

This chain uses TRBV2 with TRBJ2-7, with 14 nucleotides matching TRBD2. J gave up 0 bases and V 5 bases, and 3 bases lay outside the gene matches. The CDR3 runs to 16 residues. CDR1 is SNHLY, CDR2 FYNNEI, per germline. CDR3 in amino acids: CASSRLAGGSSYEQYF. DNA of the CDR3: TGTGCCAGCAGTAGACTAGCGGGGGGGAGCTCCTACGAGCAGTACTTC.

The chain carries TRBV6-5 and TRBJ2-5, with D possibly matching TRBD1 (5 bases). This CDR3 is built from 16 residues. CDR1 is MNHEY, CDR2 SVGAGI, per germline. The V and J ends lost 0 bases and 2 bases respectively, with 13 bases between them. The CDR3 loop is CASSYSTGLGQETQYF. CDR3 DNA sequence: TGTGCCAGCAGTTACTCTACAGGCCTGGGACAAGAGACCCAGTACTTC.

The chain employs TRBV10-3 and TRBJ1-6, with 7 bases identical to TRBD1. The CDR3 is made up of 15 amino acids. Trimming cost V 0 bases and J 4 bases; bases outside gene matches: 0. Germline lookup yields CDR1 ENHRY and CDR2 SYGVKD. In DNA, the CDR3 is TGTGCCATCAGTGAGTCGACAGGGTATAATTCACCCCTCCACTTT. Protein: CAISESTGYNSPLHF.

V usage is TRBV21-1 and J usage is TRBJ2-1; the D call in the table, TRBD2, was not verified against the DNA. TRBV21-1 is described as a pseudogene. The CDR3 spans 20 residues. This chain's CDR3 is CASSKKGGLAGEVSYNEQFF. DNA of the CDR3: TGTGCCAGCAGCAAAAAGGGGGGACTAGCGGGAGAAGTTTCATACAATGAGCAGTTCTTC.

The J gene is TRBJ2-7, the V gene TRBV19; no clear D. This CDR3 region has 12 residues. The V gene's germline CDR1 is LNHDA and CDR2 SQIVND (reference sequence). The V end was cut by 3 bases, the J end by 5 bases, with 8 bases between. The DNA of the CDR3 is TGTGCCAGTAGTATCCACCGGGACGAGCAGTACTTC. It is translated as CASSIHRDEQYF. Full variable domain (outside the CDR3, taken from reference TRBV19 and TRBJ2-7): DGGITQSPKYLFRKEGQNVTLSCEQNLNHDAMYWYRQDPGQGLRLIYYSQIVNDFQKGDIAEGYSVSREKKESFPLTVTSAQKNPTAFYLCASSIHRDEQYFGPGTRLTVT.

This clone was detected only a few times. The chain joins TRBV19 to TRBJ1-5; TRBD1 aligns across 10 bases. Per germline, CDR1 LNHDA and CDR2 SQIVND (reference sequence). The CDR3 is 16 amino acids. The V gene end was trimmed by 7 bases and the J gene end by 7 bases; junction bases not matched to a gene: 13. CDR3 sequence reads: CASTDNGGQGLQPQHF. The CDR3 nucleotides are TGTGCCAGTACCGACAATGGGGGACAGGGGTTGCAGCCCCAGCATTTT.

This clone was detected many times. The chain has TRBV6-2 or TRBV6-3 and TRBJ1-2; D perhaps matches TRBD1 (5 bases). Germline values: CDR1 MNHEY, CDR2 SVGEGT. The CDR3 contains 14 residues. V lost 2 bases and J 2 bases, leaving 9 bases between the germline ends. CDR3 amino acids: CASSYETVNYGYTF. The DNA of the CDR3 is TGTGCCAGCAGTTACGAGACAGTGAACTATGGCTACACCTTC.

The chain is built from TRBV19 and TRBJ2-1; 8 nucleotides align to TRBD2. The CDR3 length is 15 residues. The V gene's germline CDR1 is LNHDA and CDR2 SQIVND (reference sequence). The V and J ends lost 7 bases and 5 bases, in that order; junction bases with no gene match: 10. The CDR3 sequence is CASTERVAGHNEQFF. Here the CDR3 DNA reads TGTGCCAGTACAGAGAGGGTAGCGGGACACAATGAGCAGTTCTTC.

This clone was seen only once. The rearrangement joins TRBV4-1 to TRBJ1-1, with D maybe TRBD1 (6 bases). This CDR3 contains 15 residues. Germline CDR1 reads MGHRA; CDR2 reads YSYEKL. Deletions cut 0 bases from V and 0 bases from J, with 8 bases between. CDR3 bases: TGCGCCAGCAGCCAAGACTGGACAGTGAACACTGAAGCTTTCTTT. It is translated as CASSQDWTVNTEAFF.